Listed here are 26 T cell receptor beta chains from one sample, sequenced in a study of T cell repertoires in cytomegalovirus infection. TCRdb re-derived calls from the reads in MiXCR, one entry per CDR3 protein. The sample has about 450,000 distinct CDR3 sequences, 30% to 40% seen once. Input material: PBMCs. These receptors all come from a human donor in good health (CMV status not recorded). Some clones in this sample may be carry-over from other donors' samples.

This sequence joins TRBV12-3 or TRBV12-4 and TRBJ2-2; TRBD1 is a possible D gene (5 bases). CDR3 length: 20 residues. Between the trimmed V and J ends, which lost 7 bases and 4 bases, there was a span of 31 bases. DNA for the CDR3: TGTGCCAGCACCAAATCTTTGGGCCCGCCAGGAAGGGGAACCACCGGGGAGCTGTTTTTT. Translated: CASTKSLGPPGRGTTGELFF.

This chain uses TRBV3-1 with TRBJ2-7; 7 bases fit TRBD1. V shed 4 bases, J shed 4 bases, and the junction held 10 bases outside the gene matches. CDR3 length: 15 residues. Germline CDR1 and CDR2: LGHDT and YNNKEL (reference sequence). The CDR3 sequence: CASSPKGAKTYEQYF. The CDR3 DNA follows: TGTGCCAGCAGCCCCAAGGGGGCCAAAACTTACGAGCAGTACTTC.

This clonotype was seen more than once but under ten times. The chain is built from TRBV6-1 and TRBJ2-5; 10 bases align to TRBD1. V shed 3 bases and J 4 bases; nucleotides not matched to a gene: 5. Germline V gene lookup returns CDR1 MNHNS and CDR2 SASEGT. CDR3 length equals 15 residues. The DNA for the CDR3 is TGTGCCAGCAGTGACGTGGGACAGGGGATAGAGACCCAGTACTTC. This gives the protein CASSDVGQGIETQYF.

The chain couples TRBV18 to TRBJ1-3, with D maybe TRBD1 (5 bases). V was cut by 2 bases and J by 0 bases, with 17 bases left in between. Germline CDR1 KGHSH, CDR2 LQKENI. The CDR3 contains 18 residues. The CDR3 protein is CASSPLGTIPSSGNTIYF. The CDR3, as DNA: TGTGCCAGCTCACCATTAGGGACTATACCCTCCTCTGGAAACACCATATATTTT. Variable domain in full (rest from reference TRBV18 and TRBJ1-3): NAGVMQNPRHLVRRRGQEARLRCSPMKGHSHVYWYRQLPEEGLKFMVYLQKENIIDESGMPKERFSAEFPKEGPSILRIQQVVRGDSAAYFCASSPLGTIPSSGNTIYFGEGSWLTVV.

The CDR3 here is CAIRGQENYSNQPQHF. The CDR3 coding sequence is TGTGCCATCAGGGGACAGGAGAACTATAGCAATCAGCCCCAGCATTTT. This chain joins TRBV10-3 and TRBJ1-5, with 8 bases lining up with TRBD1. V was clipped by 6 bases and J by 0 bases; unmatched bases: 7. The CDR3 loop spans 16 amino acids. Germline-derived CDR1 and CDR2 are ENHRY and SYGVKD.

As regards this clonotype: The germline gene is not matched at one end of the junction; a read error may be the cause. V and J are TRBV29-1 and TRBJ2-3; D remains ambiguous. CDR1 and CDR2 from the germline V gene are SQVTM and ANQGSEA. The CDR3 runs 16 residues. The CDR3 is CRVALTVGTVTDTRYF. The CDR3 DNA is TGCAGAGTTGCCCTCACAGTGGGAACTGTCACAGATACGAGGTATTTT.

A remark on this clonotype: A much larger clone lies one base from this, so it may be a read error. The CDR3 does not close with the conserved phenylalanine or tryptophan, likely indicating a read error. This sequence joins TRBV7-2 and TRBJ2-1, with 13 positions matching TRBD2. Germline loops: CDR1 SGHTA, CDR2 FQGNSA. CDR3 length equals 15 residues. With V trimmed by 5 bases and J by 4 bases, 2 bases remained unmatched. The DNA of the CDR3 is TGTGCCAGCAGCATACTAGCGGGGGGGTACAATGAGCAGTTCTTA. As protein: CASSILAGGYNEQFL.

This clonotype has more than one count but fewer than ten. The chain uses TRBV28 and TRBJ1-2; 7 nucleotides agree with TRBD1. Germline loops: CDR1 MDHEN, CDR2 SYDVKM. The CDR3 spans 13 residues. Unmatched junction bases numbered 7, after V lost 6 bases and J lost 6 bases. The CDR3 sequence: CASSPDRADGYTF. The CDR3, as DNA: TGTGCCAGCAGCCCCGACAGGGCCGATGGCTACACCTTC.

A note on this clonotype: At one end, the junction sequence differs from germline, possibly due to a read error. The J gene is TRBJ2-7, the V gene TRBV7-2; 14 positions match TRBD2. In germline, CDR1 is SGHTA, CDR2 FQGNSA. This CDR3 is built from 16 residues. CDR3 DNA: TGTGCCAGCAGCTTGGGACTAGCGGGGGTTGACGACGAGCAGTACTTT. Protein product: CASSLGLAGVDDEQYF. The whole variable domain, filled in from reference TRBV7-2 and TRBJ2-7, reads GAGVSQSPSNKVTEKGKDVELRCDPISGHTALYWYRQSLGQGLEFLIYFQGNSAPDKSGLPSDRFSAERTGGSVSTLTIQRTQQEDSAVYLCASSLGLAGVDDEQYFGPGTRLTVT.

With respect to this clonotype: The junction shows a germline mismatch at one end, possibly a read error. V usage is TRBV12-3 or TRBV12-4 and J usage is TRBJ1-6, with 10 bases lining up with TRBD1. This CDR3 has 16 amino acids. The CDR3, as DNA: TGTGCCAGCAGTCCACATACCGGGACAGGGGACTCACCCATCCCCTTT. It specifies CASSPHTGTGDSPIPF.

In nucleotides, the CDR3 is TGCAGTGCTAGAGATAGCGGGGGGCCTAAGGATGAGCAGTTCTTC. This codes for CSARDSGGPKDEQFF. The rearrangement uses TRBV20-1 and TRBJ2-1; 10 bases are shared with TRBD2. Germline CDR1 DFQATT, CDR2 SNEGSKA (reference sequence). Trimming took 0 bases from V and 8 from J; bases not matched to a gene: 7. The length of the CDR3 is 15 residues.

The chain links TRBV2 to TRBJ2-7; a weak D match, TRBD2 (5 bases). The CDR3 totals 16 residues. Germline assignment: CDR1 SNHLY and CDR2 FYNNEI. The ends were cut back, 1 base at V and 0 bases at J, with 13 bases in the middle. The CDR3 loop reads CASSEEEGPSSYEQYF. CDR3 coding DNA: TGTGCCAGCAGTGAAGAAGAGGGCCCGAGCTCCTACGAGCAGTACTTC.

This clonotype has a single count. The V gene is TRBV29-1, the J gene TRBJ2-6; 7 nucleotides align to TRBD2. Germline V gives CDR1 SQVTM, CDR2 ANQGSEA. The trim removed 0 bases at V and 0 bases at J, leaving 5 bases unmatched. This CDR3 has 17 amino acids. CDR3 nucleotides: TGCAGCGTTGAAGATGCGGGGGAAATCTCTGGGGCCAACGTCCTGACTTTC. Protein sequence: CSVEDAGEISGANVLTF. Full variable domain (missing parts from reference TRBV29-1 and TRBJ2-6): SAVISQKPSRDICQRGTSLTIQCQVDSQVTMMFWYRQQPGQSLTLIATANQGSEATYESGFVIDKFPISRPNLTFSTLTVSNMSPEDSSIYLCSVEDAGEISGANVLTFGAGSRLTVL.

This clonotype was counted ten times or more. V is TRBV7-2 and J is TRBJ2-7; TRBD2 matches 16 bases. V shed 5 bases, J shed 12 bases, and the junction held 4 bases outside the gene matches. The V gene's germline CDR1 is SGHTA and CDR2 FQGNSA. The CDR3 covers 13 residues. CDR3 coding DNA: TGTGCCAGCAGCATAGGGACTAGCGGGGGGGGGTACTTC. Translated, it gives CASSIGTSGGGYF.

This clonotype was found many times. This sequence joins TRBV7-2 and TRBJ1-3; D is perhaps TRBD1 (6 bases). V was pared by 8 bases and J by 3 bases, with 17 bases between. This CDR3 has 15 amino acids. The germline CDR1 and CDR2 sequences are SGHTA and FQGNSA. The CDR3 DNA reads TGTGCCAGCTATAAGGGGGGGGCTGGTGGAAACACCATATATTTT. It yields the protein CASYKGGAGGNTIYF.

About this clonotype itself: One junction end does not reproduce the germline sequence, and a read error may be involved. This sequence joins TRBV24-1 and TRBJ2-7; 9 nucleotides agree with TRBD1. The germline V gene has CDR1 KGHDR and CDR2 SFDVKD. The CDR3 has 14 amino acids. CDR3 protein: CATSDRGQGYDQYF. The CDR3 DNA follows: TGTGCCACCAGTGACCGGGGACAGGGCTACGATCAGTACTTC.

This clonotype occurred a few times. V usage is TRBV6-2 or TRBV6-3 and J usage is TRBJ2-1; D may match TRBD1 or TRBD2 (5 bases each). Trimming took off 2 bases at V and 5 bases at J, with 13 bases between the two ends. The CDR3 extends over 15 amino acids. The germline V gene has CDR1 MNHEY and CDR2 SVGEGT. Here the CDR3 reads CASSYPGTGHNEQFF. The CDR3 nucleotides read TGTGCCAGCAGTTACCCGGGGACGGGGCACAATGAGCAGTTCTTC.

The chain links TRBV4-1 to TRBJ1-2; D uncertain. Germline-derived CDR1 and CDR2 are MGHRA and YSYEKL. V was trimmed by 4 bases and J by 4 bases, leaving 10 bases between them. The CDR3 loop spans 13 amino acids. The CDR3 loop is CASSLQWSYGYTF. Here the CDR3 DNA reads TGCGCCAGCAGCCTACAGTGGAGCTATGGCTACACCTTC.

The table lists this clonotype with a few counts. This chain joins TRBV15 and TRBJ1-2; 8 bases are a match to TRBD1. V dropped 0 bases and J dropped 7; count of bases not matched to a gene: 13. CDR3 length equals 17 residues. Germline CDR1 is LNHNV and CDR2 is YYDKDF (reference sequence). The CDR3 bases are TGTGCCACCAGCAGAGATGGCCGGGACAGGCTCGGGGGTGGCTACACCTTC. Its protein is CATSRDGRDRLGGGYTF.

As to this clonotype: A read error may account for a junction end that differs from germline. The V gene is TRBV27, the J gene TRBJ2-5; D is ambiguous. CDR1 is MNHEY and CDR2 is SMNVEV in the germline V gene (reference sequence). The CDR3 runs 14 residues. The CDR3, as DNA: TGTGCCAGCAGTTTATCGGTTGGGCTAGAGACCAAGTACTTC. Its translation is CASSLSVGLETKYF.

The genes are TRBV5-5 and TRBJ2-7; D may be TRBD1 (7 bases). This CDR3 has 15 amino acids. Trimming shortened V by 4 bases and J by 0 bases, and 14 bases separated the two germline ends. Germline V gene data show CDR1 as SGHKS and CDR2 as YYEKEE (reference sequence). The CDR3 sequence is CASSRGTDRSYEQYF. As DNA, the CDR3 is TGTGCCAGCAGCCGCGGGACAGACCGCTCCTACGAGCAGTACTTC.

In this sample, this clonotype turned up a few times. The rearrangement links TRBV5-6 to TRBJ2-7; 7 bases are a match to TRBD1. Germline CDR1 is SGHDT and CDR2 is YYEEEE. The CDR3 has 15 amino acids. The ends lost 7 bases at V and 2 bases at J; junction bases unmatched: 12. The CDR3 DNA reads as TGTGCCAGCCAAAGGTTCGGGACAGAGCCCTACGAGCAGTACTTC. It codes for CASQRFGTEPYEQYF.

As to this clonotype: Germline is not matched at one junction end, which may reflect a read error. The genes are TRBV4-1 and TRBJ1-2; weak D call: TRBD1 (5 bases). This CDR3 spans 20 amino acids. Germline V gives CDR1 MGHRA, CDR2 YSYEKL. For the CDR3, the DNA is TGCGCCAGCAGCCAAGATTATTGGGCCCGCCACGAAATTTGGGACTATTGCTACACCTTC. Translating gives CASSQDYWARHEIWDYCYTF.

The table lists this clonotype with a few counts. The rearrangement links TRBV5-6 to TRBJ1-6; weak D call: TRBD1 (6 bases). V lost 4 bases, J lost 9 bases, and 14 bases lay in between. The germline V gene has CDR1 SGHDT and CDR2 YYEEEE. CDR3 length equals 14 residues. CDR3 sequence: CASSTRGGGSPLHF. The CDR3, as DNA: TGTGCCAGCAGCACCCGCGGGGGCGGTTCACCCCTCCACTTT.

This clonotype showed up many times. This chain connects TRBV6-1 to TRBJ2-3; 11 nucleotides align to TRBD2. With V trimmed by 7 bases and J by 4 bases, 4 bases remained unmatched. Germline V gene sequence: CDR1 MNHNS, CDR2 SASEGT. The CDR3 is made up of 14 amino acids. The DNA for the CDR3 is TGTGCCAGCAAACTAGCGGGGGACGCAGATACGCAGTATTTT. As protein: CASKLAGDADTQYF.

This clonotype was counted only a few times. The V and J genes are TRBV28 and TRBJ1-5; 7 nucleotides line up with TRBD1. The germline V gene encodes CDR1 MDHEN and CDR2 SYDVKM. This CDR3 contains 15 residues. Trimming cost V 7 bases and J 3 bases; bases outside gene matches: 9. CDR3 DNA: TGTGCCAGCATTCCAGGGGGACAGCACAATCAGCCCCAGCATTTT. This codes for CASIPGGQHNQPQHF.